These 23 T cell receptor beta chains originate from one sample sequenced in a study of Graves' ophthalmopathy and Graves' hyperthyroidism. RNA transcripts were the source from which TCR beta CDR3 regions were amplified. A first-round RT-PCR used HTBI primers, followed by a second-round multiplex PCR. From the multiplex PCR reads, TCRdb called clonotypes with MiXCR, one entry per CDR3 protein. The table includes around 1,200,000 distinct CDR3 sequences, 36% detected once. The sample taken for sequencing was peripheral blood or thyroid tissue (not recorded which). These receptor sequences come from an adult man with Graves' hyperthyroidism.

This sequence joins TRBV6-6 and TRBJ2-7, with D maybe TRBD1 (5 bases). The CDR3 covers 17 residues. In germline, CDR1 is MNHNY, CDR2 SVGAGI (reference sequence). With 4 bases removed from V and 3 bases from J, the gap between germline ends came to 22 bases. DNA of the CDR3: TGTGCCAGCAGTTCCGATCAGCCCACAGGCCCCCGCTACGAGCAGTACTTC. Its translation: CASSSDQPTGPRYEQYF.

Written as DNA, the CDR3 is TGTGCCAGCAGTACTGACAGGGAACAAAGGGGCTACACCTTC. Translated, it gives CASSTDREQRGYTF. The chain is built from TRBV27 and TRBJ1-2; 7 bases map to TRBD1. Germline assignment: CDR1 MNHEY and CDR2 SMNVEV (reference sequence). With V trimmed by 5 bases and J by 8 bases, 11 bases remained unmatched. This CDR3 is built from 14 residues.

This clonotype was found once. The CDR3 carries no conserved terminal phenylalanine or tryptophan, so it likely arises from a read error. This chain uses TRBV10-3 with TRBJ1-2; D ambiguous. Trimming removed 7 bases at V and 1 base at J, with 10 bases between. The CDR3 is 13 amino acids. Germline V lookup: CDR1 ENHRY, CDR2 SYGVKD. DNA of the CDR3: TGTGCCATCATAGCAGGTCTTAACTATGGCTACACCCTC. Amino acid sequence: CAIIAGLNYGYTL.

This clonotype was recorded a few times. This chain links TRBV27 with TRBJ1-5; D not resolved. In germline, CDR1 is MNHEY, CDR2 SMNVEV (reference sequence). Trimming took 6 bases from V and 8 from J, leaving 17 bases between them. The CDR3 spans 14 residues. DNA of the CDR3: TGTGCCAGCAGCGTTATTGGTATGCGGGAGCCCCAGCATTTT. Amino acid sequence: CASSVIGMREPQHF.

A remark on this clonotype: Being one base from a much bigger clone, this may be a read error. The V and J genes are TRBV6-6 and TRBJ1-6; D is ambiguous. The germline V gene encodes CDR1 MNHNY and CDR2 SVGAGI (reference sequence). CDR3 size: 16 residues. The CDR3 loop reads CASGYSGPTPNSPLHF. CDR3 DNA sequence: TGTGCCAGCGGTTACTCTGGTCCTACGCCTAATTCACCCCTCCACTTT.

The rearrangement uses TRBV28 and TRBJ2-5, with D uncertain. Germline V gene data show CDR1 as MDHEN and CDR2 as SYDVKM. The CDR3 has 15 residues. Trimming cost V 7 bases and J 5 bases, with 20 bases left between them. The CDR3 here is CASKVRPGPHETQYF. For the CDR3, the DNA is TGTGCCAGCAAGGTCCGACCTGGCCCCCACGAGACCCAGTACTTC.

CDR3: CSGEGPRRTQYF. As DNA, the CDR3 is TGCAGTGGGGAGGGACCGAGAAGGACCCAGTACTTC. The chain carries TRBV20-1 and TRBJ2-5; TRBD2 aligns across 7 bases. The CDR3 is 12 residues long. The V gene end was trimmed by 7 bases and the J gene end by 7 bases; junction bases not matched to a gene: 9. Germline values: CDR1 DFQATT, CDR2 SNEGSKA (reference sequence).

In its sample, this clonotype was seen many times. The chain carries TRBV6-6 and TRBJ1-3, with 7 positions matching TRBD1. The CDR3 has 16 residues. Germline V gene lookup returns CDR1 MNHNY and CDR2 SVGAGI (reference sequence). The V gene end was trimmed by 6 bases and the J gene end by 5 bases; junction bases not matched to a gene: 13. CDR3 residues: CASSPPRGRHRNTIYF. CDR3 nucleotides: TGTGCCAGCAGCCCACCCAGGGGGAGACACAGAAACACCATATATTTT.

This clonotype has only a few counts. One end of the junction does not line up with germline, which may come from a read error. This chain connects TRBV7-9 to TRBJ1-3; the D gene is possibly TRBD1 (6 bases). The CDR3 is 15 residues long. Germline-derived CDR1 and CDR2 are SEHNR and FQNEAQ (reference sequence). Here the CDR3 reads CASSLMTGPGNTIYF. The CDR3 DNA reads as TGCGCCAGCAGCCTCATGACAGGCCCTGGAAACACCATATATTTT.

This clonotype was observed many times. The V gene is TRBV6-5, the J gene TRBJ1-1; the D is unclear. Trimming pared 6 bases from V and 4 bases from J, leaving 6 bases between. This CDR3 spans 11 amino acids. Germline V gene data show CDR1 as MNHEY and CDR2 as SVGAGI. The CDR3 protein is CASRWGTEAFF. In DNA form, the CDR3 reads TGTGCCAGCAGGTGGGGCACTGAAGCTTTCTTT.

To note about this clonotype: At one of its ends the junction is not consistent with the germline gene, which may arise from a read error. The V gene is TRBV7-6, the J gene TRBJ2-5; 7 bases match TRBD2. Germline CDR1 reads SGHVS; CDR2 reads FNYEAQ. There are 13 residues in the CDR3. In DNA form, the CDR3 reads TGCGCCAGCAGCTTTGCGGGAGAAGAGGCCCAGTATTTC. Translating it yields CASSFAGEEAQYF.

This clonotype was picked up a small number of times. The V gene is TRBV27, the J gene TRBJ1-5, with 9 bases identical to TRBD1. Germline-derived CDR1 and CDR2 are MNHEY and SMNVEV (reference sequence). This CDR3 region has 17 residues. Trimming removed 2 bases from V and 0 bases from J; junction bases left unmatched: 5. CDR3: CASSLVGQGHSNQPQHF. Here the CDR3 DNA reads TGTGCCAGCAGTTTAGTCGGACAGGGGCATAGCAATCAGCCCCAGCATTTT.

The sample holds many counts of this clonotype. The V gene is TRBV24-1, the J gene TRBJ2-5; possible D gene TRBD1, 5 bases. Per the germline V gene, CDR1 is KGHDR and CDR2 is SFDVKD. V lost 5 bases, J lost 0 bases, and 9 bases lay in between. The CDR3 has 14 residues. CDR3 loop: CATSGTTHQETQYF. The CDR3 nucleotides read TGTGCCACCAGTGGGACAACCCACCAAGAGACCCAGTACTTC.

This clonotype has at least ten counts. V usage is TRBV15 and J usage is TRBJ2-7; D gene ambiguous. Germline CDR1 and CDR2: LNHNV and YYDKDF (reference sequence). Trimming left V 2 bases short and J 5 bases short, with 10 bases between. The CDR3 loop spans 13 amino acids. CDR3: CATSRSPGDEQYF. The DNA of the CDR3 is TGTGCCACCAGCAGATCTCCGGGCGACGAGCAGTACTTC.

The chain recombines TRBV3-2 with TRBJ1-3; the table assigns TRBD1, which was not confirmed against the DNA. TRBV3-2 is tagged as a pseudogene. This CDR3 region has 14 residues. CDR3 in amino acids: CASSEGRDSDTIYF. The DNA for the CDR3 is TGTGCCAGCAGCGAAGGCCGGGACAGTGACACCATATATTTT.

This clonotype occurred many times. This chain links TRBV29-1 with TRBJ1-5; 11 bases align to TRBD1. V was clipped by 6 bases and J by 5 bases; unmatched bases: 3. There are 13 residues in the CDR3. The V gene's germline CDR1 is SQVTM and CDR2 ANQGSEA. The CDR3 here is CSVGQGAHQPQHF. The CDR3 bases are TGCAGCGTCGGACAGGGGGCGCATCAGCCCCAGCATTTT.

This clonotype was counted many times. CDR3 nucleotides: TGTGCCAGCAGCCAACTGCAGGGGGGTAATTCACCCCTCCACTTT. It encodes CASSQLQGGNSPLHF. This sequence joins TRBV7-8 and TRBJ1-6; 7 bases fit TRBD1. The CDR3 sequence is 15 residues long. CDR1 and CDR2 (germline): SGHVS, FQNEAQ. Trimming cost V 5 bases and J 6 bases; bases outside gene matches: 7.

The table lists this clonotype with a few counts. V usage is TRBV5-1 and J usage is TRBJ2-7; 7 bases match TRBD1. From germline, CDR1 is SGHRS and CDR2 YFSETQ. The CDR3 sequence is 15 residues long. The V segment lost 0 bases and the J segment 3 bases; nucleotides outside the gene matches: 6. CDR3 bases: TGCGCCAGCAGCTTGGCAGCGACAGGGATCTACGAGCAGTACTTC. This translates into CASSLAATGIYEQYF.

This clonotype was recorded only once. A read error may produce the germline difference seen at one junction end. The chain has TRBV2 and TRBJ2-6; 11 positions match TRBD2. Germline V lookup: CDR1 SNHLY, CDR2 FYNNEI. The CDR3 contains 17 residues. The CDR3 protein is CASTLLAGVSGDNVLTF. The DNA of the CDR3 is TGTGCCAGCACCCTACTAGCGGGGGTGTCTGGGGACAACGTCCTGACTTTC.

This clonotype was detected only a few times. The chain employs TRBV4-1 and TRBJ2-7; a possible D gene is TRBD2 (5 bases). The V gene's germline CDR1 is MGHRA and CDR2 YSYEKL. Trimming stripped 0 bases from V and 5 bases from J, with 17 bases between. The CDR3 runs to 16 residues. CDR3 in amino acids: CASSQDPGGHADEQYF. As DNA, the CDR3 is TGCGCCAGCAGCCAAGATCCTGGAGGTCACGCCGACGAGCAGTACTTC.

A word on this clonotype: Likely a read error: the CDR3 ends without its conserved phenylalanine or tryptophan. It is unclear where the CDR3 begins or ends on the DNA, so no DNA is shown, and the CDR3 is as TCRdb lists it. The chain is built from TRBV7-2 and TRBJ2-7; whether TRBD1, the table's D call, matches the DNA was not checked. The germline gives CDR1 SGHTA, CDR2 FQGNSA. The CDR3 region is 13 residues in length, termini included. This CDR3 is CASSLVKVGQGYY.

This clonotype has just one count. This sequence may be a read error, since a much larger clone differs from it by one base. The chain has TRBV29-1 and TRBJ2-5, with TRBD2 matching over 9 bases. Germline lookup yields CDR1 SQVTM and CDR2 ANQGSEA. The CDR3 runs 15 residues. CDR3 sequence: CSATGPSGAGETQYF. The CDR3 DNA follows: TGCAGTGCTACCGGGCCTAGCGGGGCGGGCGAGACCCAGTACTTC.

Concerning this clonotype: This could be a read error, since a much larger clone is one nucleotide away. This chain joins TRBV10-3 and TRBJ1-4; D gene uncertain. With 2 bases removed from V and 5 bases from J, the gap between germline ends came to 9 bases. The CDR3 covers 14 residues. Germline assignment: CDR1 ENHRY and CDR2 SYGVKD. The CDR3 sequence is CAISEGRYNEKLFF. CDR3 bases: TGTGCCATCAGTGAGGGGAGGTACAATGAAAAACTGTTTTTT.